The 25 T cell receptor beta chains listed next were all sequenced from one sample in a study of T cell responses to AZD1222 COVID-19 vaccine. Assay: immunoSEQ multiplex PCR; the TCRdb copy retains only in-frame clones and omits some. The data contain 130,000 to 150,000 clones, roughly 88% of them singletons. The source material was peripheral blood, sampled on day 0 of AZD1222 vaccination. Receptors originate from an adult in good health.

The chain joins TRBV18 to TRBJ1-2; D is perhaps TRBD1 (6 bases). CDR3 length: 14 residues. Trimming shortened V by 3 bases and J by 2 bases, and 10 bases separated the two germline ends. Germline V gene lookup returns CDR1 KGHSH and CDR2 LQKENI. CDR3 sequence reads: CASSPRRGNYGYTF. The CDR3 bases are TGTGCCAGCTCACCTCGGAGGGGGAACTATGGCTACACCTTC.

In the case of this clone: Other DNA sequences in this sample translate to the same CDR3. This chain links TRBV28 with TRBJ1-4, with TRBD1 as a possible D gene (6 bases). V dropped 7 bases and J dropped 8 bases, with 14 bases sitting between them. Germline assignment: CDR1 MDHEN and CDR2 SYDVKM. This CDR3 is 13 amino acids long. The CDR3 sequence: CASTIPGGEKLFF. CDR3 in DNA: TGTGCCAGCACTATACCTGGGGGCGAAAAACTGTTTTTT.

This chain connects TRBV19 to TRBJ2-7; 11 nucleotides align to TRBD1. The germline gives CDR1 LNHDA, CDR2 SQIVND (reference sequence). After removal of 5 bases from V and 5 bases from J, the junction contained 5 bases not matched to a gene. This CDR3 is 14 amino acids long. CDR3 residues: CASSPGQGVHEQYF. The CDR3 coding sequence is TGTGCCAGTAGTCCGGGACAGGGGGTCCACGAGCAGTACTTC.

This clone was seen a handful of times. CDR3 sequence: CASSRLSGGQNYNEQFF. CDR3 in DNA: TGCGCCAGCAGCCGGTTAAGCGGGGGGCAAAACTACAATGAGCAGTTCTTC. V gene TRBV4-1 combines with J gene TRBJ2-1; 9 bases align to TRBD2. The CDR3 is 17 residues long. The V gene's germline CDR1 is MGHRA and CDR2 YSYEKL. With 4 bases clipped from V and 3 bases from J, the junction kept 10 bases outside the gene matches.

This clone was counted once. This chain links TRBV7-2 with TRBJ1-5; D unclear. The CDR3 spans 13 residues. V lost 5 bases and J lost 6, with 11 bases in between. Germline lookup yields CDR1 SGHTA and CDR2 FQGNSA. The CDR3 DNA reads as TGTGCCAGCAGCAGGGTCCCGGGTCAGCCCCAGCATTTT. Amino acid sequence: CASSRVPGQPQHF.

There are many counts of this clone. This sequence joins TRBV5-1 and TRBJ1-1, with 10 bases fitting TRBD1. The V gene end was trimmed by 4 bases and the J gene end by 4 bases; junction bases not matched to a gene: 4. Germline values: CDR1 SGHRS, CDR2 YFSETQ. This CDR3 region has 14 residues. The CDR3: CASSIRTGGTEAFF. CDR3 DNA: TGCGCCAGCAGCATCCGGACAGGGGGCACTGAAGCTTTCTTT.

The gene calls are TRBV4-1 and TRBJ2-6; tentatively, D is TRBD1 (6 bases). V was shortened by 5 bases and J by 0 bases, with 17 bases between the two germline ends. The CDR3 sequence is 18 residues long. Germline CDR1 is MGHRA and CDR2 is YSYEKL. The CDR3 reads CASSIRQATRSGANVLTF. The CDR3 bases are TGCGCCAGCAGCATACGACAGGCGACTCGCTCTGGGGCCAACGTCCTGACTTTC.

A word on this clone: Germline and junction disagree at one end, which may indicate a read error. The chain has TRBV9 and TRBJ2-2; 9 bases line up with TRBD1. This CDR3 comprises 17 residues. Germline V gives CDR1 SGDLS, CDR2 YYNGEE. CDR3 protein: CASSVEVGTGNAGELFF. The DNA of the CDR3 is TGTGCCAGCAGCGTAGAAGTAGGGACAGGGAACGCCGGGGAGCTGTTTTTT.

The sample holds many counts of this clone. V gene TRBV7-9 combines with J gene TRBJ2-3; D uncertain. The germline V gene encodes CDR1 SEHNR and CDR2 FQNEAQ (reference sequence). V was cut by 5 bases and J by 4 bases, with 4 bases left in between. This CDR3 spans 11 amino acids. In DNA, the CDR3 is TGTGCCAGCAGCGCTTCAGATACGCAGTATTTT. Translation gives CASSASDTQYF.

In DNA, the CDR3 is TGTGCCAGCAGCAACAGGGGGGGAGGCACTGAAGCTTTCTTT. Encoded protein: CASSNRGGGTEAFF. This chain connects TRBV16 to TRBJ1-1, with 8 nucleotides matching TRBD1. Germline loops: CDR1 KGHSY, CDR2 FQNENV. V was clipped by 5 bases and J by 4 bases; unmatched bases: 6. This CDR3 comprises 14 residues.

Regarding this clone: The sample carries other DNA sequences with the same CDR3. The chain joins TRBV28 to TRBJ1-2, with a possible D match to TRBD1 (6 bases). This CDR3 has 12 amino acids. Trimming removed 5 bases at V and 7 bases at J, with 11 bases between. From germline, CDR1 is MDHEN and CDR2 SYDVKM. The CDR3 DNA sequence: TGTGCCAGCAGTCTGACAGGCGGTGGCTACACCTTC. It is translated as CASSLTGGGYTF.

The chain joins TRBV27 to TRBJ1-2; 8 nucleotides agree with TRBD1. Unmatched junction bases numbered 6, after V lost 5 bases and J lost 4 bases. This CDR3 has 14 amino acids. CDR1 and CDR2 from the germline V gene are MNHEY and SMNVEV (reference sequence). The CDR3 loop reads CASSGTGGSYGYTF. CDR3 nucleotide sequence: TGTGCCAGCAGTGGAACAGGGGGGAGCTATGGCTACACCTTC.

The chain is built from TRBV4-1 and TRBJ2-3; maybe TRBD1 (5 bases). V was clipped by 1 base and J by 5 bases, with 7 bases between them. There are 13 residues in the CDR3. Germline CDR1 is MGHRA and CDR2 is YSYEKL. This CDR3 reads CASSQVGEDTQYF. CDR3 DNA sequence: TGCGCCAGCAGCCAAGTAGGGGAAGATACGCAGTATTTT.

This chain connects TRBV11-2 to TRBJ2-7; TRBD1 is a possible D gene (7 bases). CDR1 and CDR2 from the germline V gene are SGHAT and FQNNGV. This CDR3 comprises 14 residues. The V end was cut by 5 bases, the J end by 7 bases, with 18 bases between. The CDR3 protein is CASSRGTEQGEQYF. CDR3 coding DNA: TGTGCCAGCAGCCGCGGGACAGAACAAGGGGAGCAGTACTTC.

This sequence joins TRBV28 and TRBJ1-4; D possibly corresponds to TRBD1 (5 bases). The CDR3 totals 14 residues. Germline V gene lookup returns CDR1 MDHEN and CDR2 SYDVKM. The V end lost 5 bases, the J end lost 10 bases, and 17 bases lay between the germline ends. The CDR3, as DNA: TGTGCCAGCAGTCCGGGACTACAAACGGGAAAACTGTTTTTT. It codes for CASSPGLQTGKLFF.

This chain uses TRBV11-2 with TRBJ2-6; D might be TRBD1 (5 bases). From germline, CDR1 is SGHAT and CDR2 FQNNGV. The V gene lost 0 bases and the J gene lost 4 bases, with 13 bases spanning the gap. The CDR3 length is 17 residues. The chain's CDR3 is CASSLELWGAGANVLTF. The DNA of the CDR3 is TGTGCCAGCAGCTTAGAATTGTGGGGCGCAGGGGCCAACGTCCTGACTTTC.

Ten or more counts support this clone. This chain connects TRBV9 to TRBJ1-2; a possible D gene is TRBD1 (5 bases). Trimming stripped 3 bases from V and 8 bases from J, with 14 bases between. The germline V gene has CDR1 SGDLS and CDR2 YYNGEE. CDR3 length equals 13 residues. The CDR3 DNA sequence: TGTGCCAGCAGCGCAGACAGCGTTGGGGGCTACACCTTC. This codes for CASSADSVGGYTF.

This clone was recorded once. V is TRBV4-1 and J is TRBJ1-1; possible D gene TRBD1, 6 bases. Trimming shortened V by 0 bases and J by 3 bases, and 17 bases separated the two germline ends. Germline assignment: CDR1 MGHRA and CDR2 YSYEKL. The CDR3 runs 17 residues. CDR3 loop: CASSQERRGSVYTEAFF. CDR3 DNA: TGCGCCAGCAGCCAAGAAAGGAGGGGGTCGGTTTACACTGAAGCTTTCTTT.

CDR3 coding DNA: TGTGCCAGCAGCTACGGACCGTTGGGTTCACCCCTCCACTTT. Its protein product is CASSYGPLGSPLHF. This sequence joins TRBV7-3 and TRBJ1-6; D remains unclear. The CDR3 length is 14 residues. Trimming removed 4 bases at V and 9 bases at J, with 13 bases between. Germline V gene lookup returns CDR1 SGHTA and CDR2 FQGTGA.

The CDR3: CAIRPQGSDGYTF. In DNA, the CDR3 is TGTGCCATCAGGCCCCAGGGATCGGATGGCTACACCTTC. The genes are TRBV10-3 and TRBJ1-2, with D possibly being TRBD1 (5 bases). This CDR3 region has 13 residues. Germline CDR1 ENHRY, CDR2 SYGVKD. V was cut by 6 bases and J by 6 bases, with 14 bases left in between.

The chain couples TRBV19 to TRBJ1-1; the D gene is possibly TRBD1 (6 bases). Per the germline V gene, CDR1 is LNHDA and CDR2 is SQIVND (reference sequence). With 6 bases removed from V and 4 bases from J, the gap between germline ends came to 15 bases. The length of the CDR3 is 14 residues. The CDR3 bases are TGTGCCAGTAGAAACACAGGGAGAGGCACTGAAGCTTTCTTT. Amino acids: CASRNTGRGTEAFF.

The rearrangement joins TRBV7-8 to TRBJ1-2; D not certain. The germline CDR1 and CDR2 sequences are SGHVS and FQNEAQ. Trimming cost V 5 bases and J 6 bases, with 19 bases left between them. The CDR3 is 15 amino acids. In DNA, the CDR3 is TGTGCCAGCAGCCCTCGAGGTTGGTCGGCAAATGGCTACACCTTC. This gives the protein CASSPRGWSANGYTF.

The V and J genes are TRBV28 and TRBJ1-2; D is possibly TRBD1 (5 bases). The CDR3 loop spans 15 amino acids. With 4 bases removed from V and 4 bases from J, the gap between germline ends came to 16 bases. Germline loops: CDR1 MDHEN, CDR2 SYDVKM. This CDR3 is CASSSPGGAVYGYTF. The CDR3 nucleotides are TGTGCCAGCAGTTCCCCGGGAGGGGCGGTCTATGGCTACACCTTC.

The chain is built from TRBV7-9 and TRBJ2-7, with D possibly being TRBD2 (6 bases). There are 15 residues in the CDR3. Trimming shortened V by 5 bases and J by 0 bases, and 14 bases separated the two germline ends. The V gene's germline CDR1 is SEHNR and CDR2 FQNEAQ (reference sequence). CDR3 amino acids: CASSLVVGGSYEQYF. The CDR3 nucleotides are TGTGCCAGCAGCCTAGTTGTGGGGGGCTCCTACGAGCAGTACTTC.

This chain joins TRBV21-1 and TRBJ1-2. TRBV21-1 is classified as a pseudogene. The CDR3 loop spans 13 amino acids. CDR3 protein: CASSKHPGHGYTF. Written as DNA, the CDR3 is TGTGCCAGCAGCAAACATCCAGGACATGGCTACACCTTC.